The clone carrying this T cell receptor (beta chain) was recorded many times. Its antigen is unknown. Regions amplified from RNA transcripts were the TCR beta CDR3 regions. TCR CDR3 regions were first amplified by RT-PCR with HTBI primers. Each CDR3 protein is one row after TCRdb ran MiXCR on the multiplex PCR reads. The profile shows around 700,000 distinct CDR3 sequences, roughly a sixth of them singletons. The data derive from a study of T cells in Graves' hyperthyroidism and ophthalmopathy. Study-wide results and limits: In the analysis, a 13 V-J model separated ophthalmopathy from stable hyperthyroidism. Most expanded thyroid clonotypes above 0.001 recurred in blood.

Diagnosis rested on symptoms, serum thyroxine and TRAb, thyroid ultrasound, and orbital computed tomography. J lost 5 bases, V lost 5 bases, and 7 bases had no gene match. CDR3 length equals 15 residues. Germline CDR1 is MNHEY and CDR2 is SMNVEV (reference sequence). The TCR was taken from a woman between 45 and 60 years old with Graves' hyperthyroidism that later progressed to Graves' ophthalmopathy. Sequencing used blood. The rearrangement joins TRBV27 to TRBJ2-5, with 11 bases fitting TRBD1. The CDR3 spells CASSHGQGARETQYF. The CDR3 coding sequence is TGTGCCAGCAGTCACGGACAGGGGGCGAGGGAGACCCAGTACTTC.